The rows below give T cell receptor beta chains drawn from one sample of a study of blood T cell repertoires in COVID-19. Only in-frame clones appear in the TCRdb table, and some are missing; sequencing was by immunoSEQ multiplex PCR. The table shows hundreds of thousands of clones, with about 88% occurring only once. The specimen sequenced was peripheral blood. These receptors originate from a man between 60 and 70 years old with acute or convalescent COVID-19. The CDR3 runs from the conserved cysteine through the conserved F or W. D genes are given only for firm matches.

j_call: TRBJ2-3; v_call: TRBV2; d_call: TRBD2; cdr3_aa: CASSGFRDYPTDTQYF; cdr3_nt: TGTGCCAGCAGTGGTTTCCGGGACTACCCGACAGATACGCAGTATTTT
j_call: TRBJ2-5; v_call: TRBV6-1; d_call: .; cdr3_aa: CASSGPIRGSQETQYF; cdr3_nt: TGTGCCAGCAGTGGGCCCATTAGGGGGAGCCAAGAGACCCAGTACTTC
j_call: TRBJ2-5; v_call: TRBV7-2; d_call: .; cdr3_aa: CASSRRGTGNLQETQYF; cdr3_nt: TGTGCCAGCAGCCGGAGGGGTACAGGCAACCTTCAAGAGACCCAGTACTTC
j_call: TRBJ1-2; v_call: TRBV27; d_call: TRBD1; cdr3_aa: CASSALGGQSYGYTF; cdr3_nt: TGTGCCAGCAGCGCCCTAGGGGGACAGAGTTATGGCTACACCTTC
j_call: TRBJ1-4; v_call: TRBV30; d_call: .; cdr3_aa: CAWTPHATNEKLFF; cdr3_nt: TGTGCCTGGACCCCACATGCAACTAATGAAAAACTGTTTTTT
j_call: TRBJ2-4; v_call: TRBV6-6; d_call: .; cdr3_aa: CASSYSENIQYF; cdr3_nt: TGTGCCAGCAGTTACTCGGAGAACATTCAGTACTTC
j_call: TRBJ2-3; v_call: TRBV30; d_call: TRBD1; cdr3_aa: CAWIGRDRSTDTQYF; cdr3_nt: TGTGCCTGGATCGGCCGGGACAGAAGCACAGATACGCAGTATTTT
j_call: TRBJ2-1; v_call: TRBV3-1/TRBV3-2; d_call: TRBD2; cdr3_aa: CASTILAGGASYNEQFF; cdr3_nt: TGTGCCAGCACGATCTTAGCGGGGGGTGCGTCCTACAATGAGCAGTTCTTC
j_call: TRBJ2-7; v_call: TRBV27; d_call: TRBD2; cdr3_aa: CASSLGRGSYEQYF; cdr3_nt: TGTGCCAGCAGTTTGGGGCGGGGGTCCTACGAGCAGTACTTC
j_call: TRBJ2-1; v_call: TRBV29-1; d_call: TRBD1; cdr3_aa: CSAPEAQGFFGEQFF; cdr3_nt: TGCAGCGCCCCGGAGGCACAGGGGTTTTTCGGTGAGCAGTTCTTC